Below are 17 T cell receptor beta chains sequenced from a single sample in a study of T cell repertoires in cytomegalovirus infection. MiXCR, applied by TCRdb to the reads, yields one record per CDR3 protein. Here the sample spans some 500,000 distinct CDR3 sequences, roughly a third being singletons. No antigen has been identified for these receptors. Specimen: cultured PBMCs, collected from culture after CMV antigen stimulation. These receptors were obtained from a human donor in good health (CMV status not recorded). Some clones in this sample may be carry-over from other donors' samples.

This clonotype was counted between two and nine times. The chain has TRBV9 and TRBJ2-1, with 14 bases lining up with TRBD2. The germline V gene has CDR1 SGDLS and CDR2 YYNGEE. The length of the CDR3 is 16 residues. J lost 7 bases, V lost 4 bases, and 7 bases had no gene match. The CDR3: CASSSPGLAGENEQFF. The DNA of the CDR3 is TGTGCCAGCAGCAGTCCGGGACTAGCGGGAGAAAATGAGCAGTTCTTC.

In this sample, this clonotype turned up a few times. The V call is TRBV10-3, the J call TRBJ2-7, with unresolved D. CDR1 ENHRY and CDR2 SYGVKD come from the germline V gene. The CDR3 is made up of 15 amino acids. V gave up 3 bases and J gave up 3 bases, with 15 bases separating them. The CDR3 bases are TGTGCCATCAGTGAAGGAGACATAATAATCTACGAGCAGTACTTC. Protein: CAISEGDIIIYEQYF.

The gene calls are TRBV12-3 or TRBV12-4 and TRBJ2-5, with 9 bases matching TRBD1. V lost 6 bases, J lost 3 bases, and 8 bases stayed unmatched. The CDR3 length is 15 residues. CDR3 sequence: CASSYDRGGKETQYF. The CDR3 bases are TGTGCCAGCAGCTATGACAGGGGGGGGAAAGAGACCCAGTACTTC.

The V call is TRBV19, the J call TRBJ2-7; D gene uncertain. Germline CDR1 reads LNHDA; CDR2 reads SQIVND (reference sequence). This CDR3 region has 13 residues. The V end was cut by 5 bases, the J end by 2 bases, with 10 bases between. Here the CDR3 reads CASSPGAAYEQYV. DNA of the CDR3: TGTGCCAGTAGTCCGGGCGCCGCCTACGAGCAGTACGTC.

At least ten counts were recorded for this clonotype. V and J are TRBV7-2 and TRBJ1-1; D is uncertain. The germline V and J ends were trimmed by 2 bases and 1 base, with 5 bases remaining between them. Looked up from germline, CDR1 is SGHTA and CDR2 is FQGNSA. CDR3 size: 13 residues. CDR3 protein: CASSLKTNTEAFF. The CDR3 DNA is TGTGCCAGCAGCTTAAAAACGAACACTGAAGCTTTCTTT. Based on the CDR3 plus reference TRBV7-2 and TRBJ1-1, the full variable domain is GAGVSQSPSNKVTEKGKDVELRCDPISGHTALYWYRQSLGQGLEFLIYFQGNSAPDKSGLPSDRFSAERTGGSVSTLTIQRTQQEDSAVYLCASSLKTNTEAFFGQGTRLTVV.

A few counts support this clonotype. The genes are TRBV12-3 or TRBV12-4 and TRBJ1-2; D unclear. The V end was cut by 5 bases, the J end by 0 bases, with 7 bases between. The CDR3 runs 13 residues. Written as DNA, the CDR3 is TGTGCCAGCAGTCCCGAAGCTAACTATGGCTACACCTTC. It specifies CASSPEANYGYTF.

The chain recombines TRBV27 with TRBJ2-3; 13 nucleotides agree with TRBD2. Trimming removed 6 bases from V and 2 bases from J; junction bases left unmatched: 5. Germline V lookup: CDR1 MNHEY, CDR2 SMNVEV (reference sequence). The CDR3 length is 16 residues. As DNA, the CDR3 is TGTGCCAGCAGGATTGGACTAGCGGGAGTCACAGATACGCAGTATTTT. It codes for CASRIGLAGVTDTQYF.

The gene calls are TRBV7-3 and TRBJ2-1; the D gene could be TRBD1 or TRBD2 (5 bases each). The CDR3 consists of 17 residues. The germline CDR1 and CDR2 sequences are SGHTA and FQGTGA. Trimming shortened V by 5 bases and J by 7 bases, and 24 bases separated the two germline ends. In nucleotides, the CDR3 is TGTGCCAGCAGCGCCTCTCCCACTCCGGGGCGAGGGAATGAGCAGTTCTTC. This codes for CASSASPTPGRGNEQFF.

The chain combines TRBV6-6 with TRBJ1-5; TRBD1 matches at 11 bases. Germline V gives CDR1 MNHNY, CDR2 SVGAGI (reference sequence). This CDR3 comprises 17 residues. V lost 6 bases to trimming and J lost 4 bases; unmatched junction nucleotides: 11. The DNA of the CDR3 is TGTGCCAGCAGCCTGGACAGGGGGCCCTCTGGTAATCAGCCCCAGCATTTT. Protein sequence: CASSLDRGPSGNQPQHF.

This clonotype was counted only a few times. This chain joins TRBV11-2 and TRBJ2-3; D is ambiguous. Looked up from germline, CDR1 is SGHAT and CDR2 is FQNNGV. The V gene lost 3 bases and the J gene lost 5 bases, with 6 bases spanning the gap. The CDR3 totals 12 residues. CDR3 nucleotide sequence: TGTGCCAGCAGCTTCGTTCTAGATACGCAGTATTTT. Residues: CASSFVLDTQYF.

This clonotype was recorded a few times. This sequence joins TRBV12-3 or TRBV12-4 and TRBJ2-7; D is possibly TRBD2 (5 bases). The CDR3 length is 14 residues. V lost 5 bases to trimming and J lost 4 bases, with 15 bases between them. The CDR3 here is CASSPNGLPYEQYV. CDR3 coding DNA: TGTGCCAGCAGTCCTAACGGACTTCCTTACGAGCAGTACGTC.

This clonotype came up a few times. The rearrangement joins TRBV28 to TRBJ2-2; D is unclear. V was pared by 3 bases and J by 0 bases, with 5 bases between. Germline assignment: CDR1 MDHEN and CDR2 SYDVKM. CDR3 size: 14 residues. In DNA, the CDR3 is TGTGCCAGCAGTTTTGGCGCGAACACCGGGGAGCTGTTTTTT. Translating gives CASSFGANTGELFF.

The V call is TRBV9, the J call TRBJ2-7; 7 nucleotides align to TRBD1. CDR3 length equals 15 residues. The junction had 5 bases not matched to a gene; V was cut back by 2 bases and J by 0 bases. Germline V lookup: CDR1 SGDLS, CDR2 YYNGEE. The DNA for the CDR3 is TGTGCCAGCAGCGTCGGGACAGCCAGCTCCTACGAGCAGTACTTC. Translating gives CASSVGTASSYEQYF.

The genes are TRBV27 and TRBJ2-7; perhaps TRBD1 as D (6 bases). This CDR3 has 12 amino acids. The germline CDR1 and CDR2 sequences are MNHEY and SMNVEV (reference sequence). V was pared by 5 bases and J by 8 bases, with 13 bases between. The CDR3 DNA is TGTGCCAGCAGTACGCTACAGGGAAAGCAGTACTTC. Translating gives CASSTLQGKQYF.

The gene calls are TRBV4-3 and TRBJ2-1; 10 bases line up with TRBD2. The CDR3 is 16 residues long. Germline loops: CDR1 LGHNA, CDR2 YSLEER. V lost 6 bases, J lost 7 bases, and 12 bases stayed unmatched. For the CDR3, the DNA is TGCGCCAGCAGTTTGAGAACTAGCGGGATTAGTAATGAGCAGTTCTTC. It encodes CASSLRTSGISNEQFF.

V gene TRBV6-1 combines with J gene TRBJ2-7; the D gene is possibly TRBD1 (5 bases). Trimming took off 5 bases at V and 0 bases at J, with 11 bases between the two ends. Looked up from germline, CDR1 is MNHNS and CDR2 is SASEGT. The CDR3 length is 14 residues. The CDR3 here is CASSQNRFSYEQYF. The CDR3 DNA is TGTGCCAGCAGTCAAAACAGGTTCTCCTACGAGCAGTACTTC.

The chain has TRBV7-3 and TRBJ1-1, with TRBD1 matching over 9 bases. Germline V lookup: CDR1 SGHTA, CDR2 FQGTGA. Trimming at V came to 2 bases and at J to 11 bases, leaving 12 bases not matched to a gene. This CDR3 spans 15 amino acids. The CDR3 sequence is CASSLLPGTGIDAFF. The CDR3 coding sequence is TGTGCCAGCAGCTTACTGCCCGGGACAGGGATCGACGCTTTCTTT.